These 13 T cell receptor beta chains were sequenced from one sample in a study of regulatory T cells in long-lasting Graves disease. With iRepertoire HTBI primers and Arm-PCR of CDR3 regions, TCR beta libraries were built. Each CDR3 protein is one row after TCRdb ran MiXCR on the multiplex PCR reads. Of about 240,000 distinct CDR3 sequences listed, around 20% are singletons. Time point given: newly diagnosed GD, antithyroid drugs for less than 3 months. PBMC RNA was the source of the TCR library. Sequencing used peripheral blood mononuclear cells (PBMCs), obtained at new diagnosis, from a patient treated with antithyroid drugs. The receptors stem from a female donor with Graves disease.

This clonotype was recorded at least ten times. This chain connects TRBV20-1 to TRBJ1-1, with TRBD1 identical over 7 bases. The germline CDR1 and CDR2 sequences are DFQATT and SNEGSKA (reference sequence). V was clipped by 3 bases and J by 7 bases; unmatched bases: 8. The CDR3 covers 13 residues. CDR3 protein: CSARGQLGHEAFF. CDR3 in DNA: TGCAGTGCTAGGGGACAGTTGGGCCATGAAGCTTTCTTT.

This clonotype was seen many times. The rearrangement uses TRBV9 and TRBJ2-1, with 9 positions matching TRBD1. Trimming at V came to 4 bases and at J to 8 bases, leaving 7 bases not matched to a gene. The CDR3 has 14 amino acids. Germline assignment: CDR1 SGDLS and CDR2 YYNGEE. The CDR3 DNA reads TGTGCCAGCAGCCTCGGGACAGGGCGGCATGAGCAGTTCTTC. This gives the protein CASSLGTGRHEQFF.

This clonotype was detected ten times or more. The J gene is TRBJ2-2, the V gene TRBV6-2 or TRBV6-3; D gene ambiguous. The CDR3 runs to 15 residues. Trimming cost V 2 bases and J 3 bases, with 10 bases left between them. Germline lookup yields CDR1 MNHEY and CDR2 SVGEGT. The CDR3 DNA reads TGTGCCAGCAGTTACCTACCCCGGTACACCGGGGAGCTGTTTTTT. Its translation is CASSYLPRYTGELFF.

This clonotype was counted at least ten times. The chain has TRBV2 and TRBJ1-2; TRBD1 might be the D (5 bases). V was cut by 7 bases and J by 2 bases, with 11 bases left in between. Germline V gene sequence: CDR1 SNHLY, CDR2 FYNNEI. The CDR3 is 13 residues long. CDR3 sequence (DNA): TGTGCCAGCACCCCGCCAGGGAACTATGGCTACACCTTC. It translates to CASTPPGNYGYTF.

V and J are TRBV20-1 and TRBJ1-1; no firm D call. This CDR3 comprises 13 residues. Per germline, CDR1 DFQATT and CDR2 SNEGSKA (reference sequence). Trimming took 6 bases from V and 0 from J, leaving 11 bases between them. This CDR3 reads CSAPPYLNTEAFF. Written as DNA, the CDR3 is TGCAGTGCCCCCCCGTATCTGAACACTGAAGCTTTCTTT.

Concerning this clonotype itself: A far bigger clonotype differs at one base, so this is likely a read error. The chain employs TRBV11-2 and TRBJ2-1; TRBD1 agrees at 9 bases. CDR3 length: 17 amino acids. Germline V gene sequence: CDR1 SGHAT, CDR2 FQNNGV. The J segment lost 1 base and the V segment lost 4 bases, leaving 8 bases of the junction unmatched. The CDR3 reads CASSYPTGGTSYNEQFF. The CDR3 region has the DNA TGTGCCAGCAGCTACCCGACAGGGGGAACATCCTACAATGAGCAGTTCTTC.

This clonotype was detected many times. V is TRBV7-2 and J is TRBJ1-4; TRBD1 is a possible D gene (6 bases). V was pared by 1 base and J by 3 bases, with 9 bases between. The CDR3 has 15 amino acids. CDR1 is SGHTA and CDR2 is FQGNSA in the germline V gene. CDR3 DNA: TGTGCCAGCAGCTTAGAGTCAGGGGCTAATGAAAAACTGTTTTTT. Amino acids: CASSLESGANEKLFF.

The chain has TRBV7-8 and TRBJ2-7, with D perhaps matching TRBD1 or TRBD2 (6 bases each). Germline CDR1 and CDR2: SGHVS and FQNEAQ. V lost 8 bases and J 5 bases, leaving 22 bases between the germline ends. CDR3 length equals 15 residues. The CDR3, as DNA: TGTGCCAGCTCCCTTAGGGGGGCCCGCACCCACGAGCAGTACTTC. Translation: CASSLRGARTHEQYF.

Ten or more counts support this clonotype. The genes are TRBV7-3 and TRBJ2-3; 9 bases align to TRBD1. Germline CDR1 SGHTA, CDR2 FQGTGA. The J segment lost 4 bases and the V segment lost 4 bases, leaving 9 bases of the junction unmatched. CDR3 size: 16 residues. CDR3 amino acids: CASSSMGTGPPDTQYF. The CDR3 nucleotides are TGTGCCAGCAGCTCTATGGGGACAGGGCCCCCAGATACGCAGTATTTT.

This clonotype was detected many times. The rearrangement joins TRBV11-2 to TRBJ2-2, with a possible D match to TRBD1 (6 bases). The CDR3 covers 14 residues. Per germline, CDR1 SGHAT and CDR2 FQNNGV. With 9 bases removed from V and 1 base from J, the gap between germline ends came to 12 bases. The CDR3 sequence is CASPKQGNTGELFF. The CDR3 region has the DNA TGTGCCAGTCCCAAACAGGGGAACACCGGGGAGCTGTTTTTT.

This clonotype was counted at least ten times. The gene calls are TRBV6-5 and TRBJ1-1; D gene unclear. Trimming removed 0 bases from V and 0 bases from J, with 8 bases in between. Germline V gives CDR1 MNHEY, CDR2 SVGAGI. The CDR3 sequence is 15 residues long. In DNA, the CDR3 is TGTGCCAGCAGTTACTCCCCGACTCTGAACACTGAAGCTTTCTTT. Translation gives CASSYSPTLNTEAFF.

In its sample, this clonotype was seen many times. The genes are TRBV11-2 and TRBJ2-7, with 8 bases fitting TRBD1. V dropped 5 bases and J dropped 7; count of bases not matched to a gene: 10. The length of the CDR3 is 14 residues. CDR1 is SGHAT and CDR2 is FQNNGV in the germline V gene. CDR3 in DNA: TGTGCCAGCAGCCGAAGGGGACAGGCTTGGGAGCAGTACTTC. It specifies CASSRRGQAWEQYF.

This clonotype was seen many times. The CDR3 reads CASSPPRMNTGELFF. Here the CDR3 DNA reads TGTGCCAGCTCACCACCGAGGATGAACACCGGGGAGCTGTTTTTT. The chain joins TRBV18 to TRBJ2-2; D ambiguous. V was clipped by 0 bases and J by 1 base, with 6 bases between them. CDR1 and CDR2 from the germline V gene are KGHSH and LQKENI. The CDR3 extends over 15 amino acids. The full variable domain, with the rest looked up from reference TRBV18 and TRBJ2-2, is NAGVMQNPRHLVRRRGQEARLRCSPMKGHSHVYWYRQLPEEGLKFMVYLQKENIIDESGMPKERFSAEFPKEGPSILRIQQVVRGDSAAYFCASSPPRMNTGELFFGEGSRLTVL.